The 7 T cell receptor beta chains below all came from one sample that was sequenced in a study of tumor-infiltrating lymphocytes in glioblastoma multiforme (dated by TCRdb to about 2017). For sequencing, an Illumina HiSeq 2500 was employed. TCRB libraries were built from RNA via three nested multiplex PCR rounds using a modified ARM-PCR protocol with multiple V-beta primers and a C-beta primer. TCRdb trimmed public reads at Q25 via fastp, called clones via MiXCR and kept in-frame beta chains. When rows share a CDR3 protein, they turn into one entry using the most common DNA and genes. Here the sample has 25,000 to 35,000 distinct CDR3 sequences; roughly three fifths occur a single time. Clones ranked in the top ten supply 33% of the sample. Sequencing was performed on brain tumor tissue. The receptors come from a male donor with glioblastoma.

Regarding this clonotype: A much larger clone differs from this one at a single base, so this may be a read error. The CDR3 reads CTSDRGRNTEAFF. CDR3 nucleotides: TGTACCAGTGACAGGGGCCGGAACACTGAAGCTTTCTTT. The chain combines TRBV28 with TRBJ1-1, with 8 nucleotides matching TRBD1. The CDR3 spans 13 residues. Germline CDR1 MDHEN, CDR2 SYDVKM.

Many counts were recorded for this clonotype. The CDR3 sequence: CSASLAGANTQYF. As DNA, the CDR3 is TGCAGCGCCTCCCTAGCGGGAGCCAATACGCAGTATTTT. The chain is built from TRBV20-1 and TRBJ2-3; 10 bases agree with TRBD2. Germline values: CDR1 DFQATT, CDR2 SNEGSKA (reference sequence). The CDR3 consists of 13 residues.

This chain joins TRBV7-3 and TRBJ2-7, with a weak D call TRBD1 (6 bases). The germline gives CDR1 SGHTA, CDR2 FQGTGA. This CDR3 comprises 13 residues. Trimming removed 1 base from V and 8 bases from J, with 12 bases in between. CDR3 DNA sequence: TGTGCCAGCAGCTTAAATCGGCAGGGGCAGCAGTACTTC. Translating it yields CASSLNRQGQQYF.

The V and J genes are TRBV10-2 and TRBJ2-5; D might be TRBD1 (6 bases). This CDR3 is built from 14 residues. The germline V and J ends were trimmed by 2 bases and 5 bases, with 12 bases remaining between them. The V gene's germline CDR1 is WSHSY and CDR2 SAAADI. The CDR3 sequence: CASSENREWETQYF. CDR3 nucleotide sequence: TGCGCCAGCAGTGAGAACAGGGAATGGGAGACCCAGTACTTC.

This chain joins TRBV7-3 and TRBJ1-2; 11 bases align to TRBD1. CDR1 is SGHTA and CDR2 is FQGTGA in the germline V gene. The CDR3 is 14 residues long. V shed 4 bases, J shed 8 bases, and the junction held 6 bases outside the gene matches. The CDR3 DNA is TGTGCCAGCAGCTACGGACAGGGGGCTGGAGGCTACACCTTC. The encoded protein is CASSYGQGAGGYTF.

As to this clonotype: A much more abundant neighbour one base away suggests this may be a read error. The rearrangement uses TRBV7-8 and TRBJ2-1; possibly TRBD2 for D (6 bases). V gave up 5 bases and J gave up 3 bases, with 14 bases separating them. The CDR3 spans 15 residues. Germline CDR1 is SGHVS and CDR2 is FQNEAQ. CDR3: CASSQEFGGYNEQFF. The CDR3 nucleotides read TGTGCCAGCAGCCAGGAGTTCGGGGGCTACAATGAGCAGTTCTTC.

A note on this clonotype: One end of the junction fails to match germline, which may point to a read error. The gene calls are TRBV10-1 and TRBJ2-7; D may match TRBD1 or TRBD2 (5 bases each). Per the germline V gene, CDR1 is WNHNN and CDR2 is SYGVQD (reference sequence). This CDR3 region has 13 residues. Here the CDR3 DNA reads TGCGCCAGCAGTGCCAATCCGATAGGGGAGCAGTACTTT. Translation gives CASSANPIGEQYF.